Listed below are T cell receptor beta chains from one sample, sequenced in a study of T cells after yellow fever vaccination. MiXCR was run by TCRdb on the 5' RACE reads, yielding one entry per CDR3 protein. The repertoire holds about 310,000 distinct CDR3 sequences, with 3% to 4.5% as singletons. This material consisted of PBMCs, taken on the day of the yellow fever booster vaccination. The receptors were gathered from a man in his late teens or twenties who received the YFV17D yellow fever vaccine. Each CDR3 is given with its conserved first and last residue. D genes are given only for firm matches. Not all rows give a size; the values are once, few, many and, for expanded clones, a class.

J: TRBJ1-2; V: TRBV20-1; size: few; length: 13; D: TRBD1; DNA: TGCAGTGCTAGTCAGGGGGCAAGCTATGGCTACACCTTC; CDR3: CSASQGASYGYTF
J: TRBJ2-5; V: TRBV12-3/TRBV12-4; size: few; length: 13; D: -; DNA: TGTGCCAGCAGTTTCAAACTTAGAGAGACCCAGTACTTC; CDR3: CASSFKLRETQYF
J: TRBJ1-2; V: TRBV4-3; size: few; length: 15; D: -; DNA: TGCGCCAGCAGCCGGGACGGGGAGTCAAACTATGGCTACACCTTC; CDR3: CASSRDGESNYGYTF
J: TRBJ2-2; V: TRBV28; size: -; length: 16; D: TRBD2; DNA: TGTGCCAGCGGGACGACTAGCGGGGCGGACACCGGGGAGCTGTTTTTT; CDR3: CASGTTSGADTGELFF
J: TRBJ2-5; V: TRBV6-5; size: -; length: 18; D: TRBD2; DNA: TGTGCCAGCAGTTACTCGAGCGGGGGCCTTGTGGGGCAAGAGACCCAGTACTTC; CDR3: CASSYSSGGLVGQETQYF
J: TRBJ1-2; V: TRBV29-1; size: many; length: 13; D: TRBD1; DNA: TGCAGCGCCTTGGGACAGACGAACTATGGCTACACCTTC; CDR3: CSALGQTNYGYTF
J: TRBJ2-1; V: TRBV12-3/TRBV12-4; size: few; length: 13; D: -; DNA: TGTGCCAGCAGTTTAGGGGGGGGCAATGAGCAGTTATTC; CDR3: CASSLGGGNEQLF
J: TRBJ2-3; V: TRBV7-9; size: many; length: 13; D: TRBD2; DNA: TGTGCCAGCTCTAGCGGGGAGGCAGATACGCAGTATTTT; CDR3: CASSSGEADTQYF
J: TRBJ2-3; V: TRBV5-6; size: many; length: 13; D: -; DNA: TGTGCCAGCAGGCGAGGAGTAGCAGATACGCAGTATTTT; CDR3: CASRRGVADTQYF
J: TRBJ2-2; V: TRBV12-3/TRBV12-4; size: many; length: 15; D: -; DNA: TGTGCCAGCAGTTTTGCGGGGCGAAACACCGGGGAGCTGTTTTTT; CDR3: CASSFAGRNTGELFF